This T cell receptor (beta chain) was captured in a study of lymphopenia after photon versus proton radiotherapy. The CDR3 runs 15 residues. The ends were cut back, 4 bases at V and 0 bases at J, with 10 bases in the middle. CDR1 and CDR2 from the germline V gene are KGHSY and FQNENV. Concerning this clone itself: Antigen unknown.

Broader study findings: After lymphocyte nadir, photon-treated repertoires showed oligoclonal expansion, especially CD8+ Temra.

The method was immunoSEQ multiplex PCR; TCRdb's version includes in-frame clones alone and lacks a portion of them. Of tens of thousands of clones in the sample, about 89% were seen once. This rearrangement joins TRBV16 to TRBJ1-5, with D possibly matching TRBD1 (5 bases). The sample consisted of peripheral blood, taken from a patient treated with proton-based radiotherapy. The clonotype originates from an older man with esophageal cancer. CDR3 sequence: CASSLRGFSNQPQHF. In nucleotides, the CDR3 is TGTGCCAGCAGCCTTAGGGGATTTAGCAATCAGCCCCAGCATTTT. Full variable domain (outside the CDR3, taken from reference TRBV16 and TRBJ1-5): GEEVAQTPKHLVRGEGQKAKLYCAPIKGHSYVFWYQQVLKNEFKFLISFQNENVFDETGMPKERFSAKCLPNSPCSLEIQATKLEDSAVYFCASSLRGFSNQPQHFGDGTRLSIL.